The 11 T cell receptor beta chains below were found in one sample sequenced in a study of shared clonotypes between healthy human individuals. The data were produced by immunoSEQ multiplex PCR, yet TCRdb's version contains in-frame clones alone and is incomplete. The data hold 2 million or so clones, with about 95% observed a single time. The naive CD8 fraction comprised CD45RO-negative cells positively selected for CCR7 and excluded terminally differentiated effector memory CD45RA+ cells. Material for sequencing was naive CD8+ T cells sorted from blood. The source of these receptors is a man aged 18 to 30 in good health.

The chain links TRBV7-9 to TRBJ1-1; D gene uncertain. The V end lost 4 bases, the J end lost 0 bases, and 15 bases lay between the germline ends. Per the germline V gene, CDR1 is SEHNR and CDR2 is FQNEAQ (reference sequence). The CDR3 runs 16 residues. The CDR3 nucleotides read TGTGCCAGCAGCTACCCGCGGCAGCTGATGAACACTGAAGCTTTCTTT. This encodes CASSYPRQLMNTEAFF.

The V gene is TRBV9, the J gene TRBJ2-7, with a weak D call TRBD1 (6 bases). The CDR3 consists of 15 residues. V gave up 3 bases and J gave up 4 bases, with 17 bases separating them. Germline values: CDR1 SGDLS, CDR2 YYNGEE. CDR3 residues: CASSAAGRGLYEQYF. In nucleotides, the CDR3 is TGTGCCAGCAGCGCCGCAGGCAGGGGCCTTTACGAGCAGTACTTC.

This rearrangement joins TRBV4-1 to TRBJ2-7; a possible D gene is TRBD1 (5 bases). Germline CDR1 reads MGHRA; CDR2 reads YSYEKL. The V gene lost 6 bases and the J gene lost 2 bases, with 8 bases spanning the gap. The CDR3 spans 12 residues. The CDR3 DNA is TGCGCCAGCAGGGGGCTGGCCTACGAGCAGTACTTC. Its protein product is CASRGLAYEQYF.

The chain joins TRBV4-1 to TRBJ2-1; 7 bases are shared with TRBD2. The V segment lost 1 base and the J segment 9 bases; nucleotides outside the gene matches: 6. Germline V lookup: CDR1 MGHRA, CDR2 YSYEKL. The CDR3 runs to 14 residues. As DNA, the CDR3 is TGCGCCAGCAGCCAAGTTGTGGGGGGGTCTGAGCAGTTCTTC. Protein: CASSQVVGGSEQFF.

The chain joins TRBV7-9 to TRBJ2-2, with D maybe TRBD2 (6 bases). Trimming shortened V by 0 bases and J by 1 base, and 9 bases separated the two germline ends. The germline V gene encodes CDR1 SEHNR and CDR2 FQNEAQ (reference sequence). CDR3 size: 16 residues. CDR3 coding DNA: TGTGCCAGCAGCTTAGCGGAGGGATTGAACACCGGGGAGCTGTTTTTT. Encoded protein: CASSLAEGLNTGELFF. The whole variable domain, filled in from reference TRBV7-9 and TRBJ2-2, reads DTGVSQNPRHKITKRGQNVTFRCDPISEHNRLYWYRQTLGQGPEFLTYFQNEAQLEKSRLLSDRFSAERPKGSFSTLEIQRTEQGDSAMYLCASSLAEGLNTGELFFGEGSRLTVL.

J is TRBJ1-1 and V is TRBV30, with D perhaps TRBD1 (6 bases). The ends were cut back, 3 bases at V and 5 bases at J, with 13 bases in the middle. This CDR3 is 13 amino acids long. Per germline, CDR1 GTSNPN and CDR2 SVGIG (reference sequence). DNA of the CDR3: TGTGCCTGGAGGGGACAACCCGGAACTGAAGCTTTCTTT. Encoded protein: CAWRGQPGTEAFF.

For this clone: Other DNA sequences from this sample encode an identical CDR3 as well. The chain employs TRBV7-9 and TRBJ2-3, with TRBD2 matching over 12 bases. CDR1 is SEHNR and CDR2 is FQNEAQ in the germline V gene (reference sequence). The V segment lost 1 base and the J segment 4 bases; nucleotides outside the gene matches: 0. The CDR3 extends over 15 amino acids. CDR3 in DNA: TGTGCCAGCAGCTTAGGGACTAGCGGGGCAGATACGCAGTATTTT. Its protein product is CASSLGTSGADTQYF.

CDR3 coding DNA: TGCGCCAGCAGCCAAGAGGGGTATCAGCCCCAGCATTTT. Encoded protein: CASSQEGYQPQHF. The V gene is TRBV4-1, the J gene TRBJ1-5; D is uncertain. Trimming left V 0 bases short and J 5 bases short, with 5 bases between. The germline V gene encodes CDR1 MGHRA and CDR2 YSYEKL. This CDR3 spans 13 amino acids.

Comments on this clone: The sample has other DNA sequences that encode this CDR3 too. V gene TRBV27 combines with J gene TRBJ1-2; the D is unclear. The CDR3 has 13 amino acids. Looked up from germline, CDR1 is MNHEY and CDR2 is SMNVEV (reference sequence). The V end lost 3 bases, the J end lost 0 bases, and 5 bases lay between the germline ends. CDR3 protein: CASSFQANYGYTF. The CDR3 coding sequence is TGTGCCAGCAGTTTTCAGGCTAACTATGGCTACACCTTC.

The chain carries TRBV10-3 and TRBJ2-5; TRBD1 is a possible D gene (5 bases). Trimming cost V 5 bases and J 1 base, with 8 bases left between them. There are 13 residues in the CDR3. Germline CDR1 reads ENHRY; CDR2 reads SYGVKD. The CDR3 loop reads CAISPGPQETQYF. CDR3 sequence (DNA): TGTGCCATCAGTCCAGGGCCCCAAGAGACCCAGTACTTC.

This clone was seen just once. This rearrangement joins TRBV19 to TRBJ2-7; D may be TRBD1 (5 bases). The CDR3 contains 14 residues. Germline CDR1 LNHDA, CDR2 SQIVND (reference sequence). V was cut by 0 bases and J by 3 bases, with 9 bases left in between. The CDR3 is CASSIDLDSYEQYF. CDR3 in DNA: TGTGCCAGTAGTATAGATCTCGACAGCTACGAGCAGTACTTC.